This T cell receptor (beta chain) stems from a study of shared clonotypes between healthy human individuals. Study-wide findings and caveats: It was expected that sequencing depth would affect clonotype sharing among donors.

Points on this clone: Its matching antigen is unknown.

The junction had 4 bases not matched to a gene; V was cut back by 10 bases and J by 4 bases. This CDR3 is built from 12 residues. Germline V gene sequence: CDR1 SGHDN, CDR2 FVKESK. The test was conducted at deep level. Method: immunoSEQ multiplex PCR; TCRdb's copy keeps in-frame clones and lacks some. This table holds around 2.1 million clones, approximately 94% found once. CD45RO-negative CD8 cells positively selected for CCR7 made up the naive population, which excluded terminally differentiated effector memory CD45RA+ cells. The sequencing sample was made of naive CD8+ T cells from PBMCs. The chain joins TRBV14 to TRBJ2-1, with 7 bases fitting TRBD2. The clonotype was recovered from a man in his late teens or twenties in good health. Some clones in this sample may be carry-over from other donors' samples. CDR3 sequence reads: CATGLLYNEQFF. The CDR3 bases are TGTGCCACGGGACTACTTTACAATGAGCAGTTCTTC.